Below are 7 T cell receptor beta chains sequenced from a single sample in a study of response to subunit inactivated influenza vaccine. Using its own MiXCR run on the RT-PCR reads, TCRdb lists one record per CDR3 protein. This sample carries about 500,000 distinct CDR3 sequences, more than 15% of them seen once, and the ten largest clones take 3%. Sample: CD4+ T cells sorted from PBMCs, taken 23 months after vaccination. These receptors were obtained from a man between 50 and 75 years old who received an inactivated influenza vaccine.

This clonotype showed up just a few times. The chain carries TRBV4-2 and TRBJ2-7, with TRBD2 matching 7 bases. The CDR3 covers 14 residues. V lost 0 bases, J lost 7 bases, and 6 bases stayed unmatched. From germline, CDR1 is LGHNA and CDR2 YNFKEQ. The CDR3 region is CASSQDRLAPEQYF. CDR3 nucleotides: TGTGCCAGCAGCCAAGATCGACTAGCTCCAGAGCAGTACTTC.

Many counts were recorded for this clonotype. The chain links TRBV20-1 to TRBJ2-5; D is unclear. The V gene's germline CDR1 is DFQATT and CDR2 SNEGSKA (reference sequence). Between the trimmed V and J ends, which lost 4 bases and 0 bases, there was a span of 9 bases. This CDR3 is built from 13 residues. The CDR3 reads CSAIPENQETQYF. Written as DNA, the CDR3 is TGCAGTGCTATTCCTGAGAACCAAGAGACCCAGTACTTC.

This clonotype showed up just a few times. V usage is TRBV24-1 and J usage is TRBJ1-5; a weak D match, TRBD1 (6 bases). The CDR3 sequence is 14 residues long. Germline loops: CDR1 KGHDR, CDR2 SFDVKD. Trimming took off 1 base at V and 4 bases at J, with 7 bases between the two ends. Here the CDR3 DNA reads TGTGCCACCAGTGATTTCGGACAGAATCAGCCCCAGCATTTT. It translates to CATSDFGQNQPQHF.

This clonotype showed up many times. The chain combines TRBV7-2 with TRBJ2-1; unclear D gene. Germline CDR1 and CDR2: SGHTA and FQGNSA. Between the trimmed V and J ends, which lost 2 bases and 0 bases, there was a span of 11 bases. The CDR3 is made up of 16 amino acids. DNA of the CDR3: TGTGCCAGCAGCTTAACGCCGGTTAGCTCCTACAATGAGCAGTTCTTC. Residues: CASSLTPVSSYNEQFF.

This clonotype occurred many times. The rearrangement uses TRBV11-2 and TRBJ2-1; possibly TRBD1 for D (6 bases). CDR1 and CDR2 (germline): SGHAT, FQNNGV. V lost 6 bases, J lost 1 base, and 16 bases lay in between. This CDR3 comprises 16 residues. DNA for the CDR3: TGTGCCAGCAGACTTATCACAGGGAGATCCTACAATGAGCAGTTCTTC. This codes for CASRLITGRSYNEQFF. The full variable domain, its missing parts supplied by reference TRBV11-2 and TRBJ2-1, is EAGVAQSPRYKIIEKRQSVAFWCNPISGHATLYWYQQILGQGPKLLIQFQNNGVVDDSQLPKDRFSAERLKGVDSTLKIQPAKLEDSAVYLCASRLITGRSYNEQFFGPGTRLTVL.

At least ten counts were recorded for this clonotype. The V and J genes are TRBV7-9 and TRBJ1-6, with a weak D call TRBD1 (6 bases). Trimming stripped 3 bases from V and 3 bases from J, with 6 bases between. Germline V CDR1 and CDR2: SEHNR, FQNEAQ (reference sequence). The CDR3 consists of 14 residues. Here the CDR3 reads CASSLGHYNSPLHF. The CDR3 DNA is TGTGCCAGCAGCTTGGGACACTATAATTCACCCCTCCACTTT.

This clonotype was counted only a few times. CDR3: CASRPHREASYEQYF. The CDR3 nucleotides read TGCGCCAGCAGGCCTCACAGGGAGGCTAGCTACGAGCAGTACTTC. The chain carries TRBV5-1 and TRBJ2-7; D tentatively reads TRBD1 or TRBD2 (6 bases each). The germline gives CDR1 SGHRS, CDR2 YFSETQ. The ends were cut back, 5 bases at V and 3 bases at J, with 18 bases in the middle. There are 15 residues in the CDR3.